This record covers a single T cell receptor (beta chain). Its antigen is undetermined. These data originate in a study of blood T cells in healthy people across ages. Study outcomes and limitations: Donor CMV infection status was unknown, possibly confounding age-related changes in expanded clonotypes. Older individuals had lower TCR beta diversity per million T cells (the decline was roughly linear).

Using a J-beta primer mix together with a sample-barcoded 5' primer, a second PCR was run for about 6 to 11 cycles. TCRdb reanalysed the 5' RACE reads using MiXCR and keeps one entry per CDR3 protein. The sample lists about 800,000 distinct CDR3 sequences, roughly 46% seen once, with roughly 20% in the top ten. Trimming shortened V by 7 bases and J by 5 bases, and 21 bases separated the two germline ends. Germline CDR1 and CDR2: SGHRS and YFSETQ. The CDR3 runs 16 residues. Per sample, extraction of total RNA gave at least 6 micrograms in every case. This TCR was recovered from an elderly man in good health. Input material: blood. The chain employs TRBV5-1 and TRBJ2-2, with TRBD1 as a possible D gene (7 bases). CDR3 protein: CASLRRGPFGTGELFF. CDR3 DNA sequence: TGCGCCAGCCTCCGGAGGGGGCCTTTTGGAACCGGGGAGCTGTTTTTT. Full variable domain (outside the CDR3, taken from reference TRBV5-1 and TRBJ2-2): KAGVTQTPRYLIKTRGQQVTLSCSPISGHRSVSWYQQTPGQGLQFLFEYFSETQRNKGNFPGRFSGRQFSNSRSEMNVSTLELGDSALYLCASLRRGPFGTGELFFGEGSRLTVL.